The sample holds a few counts of the clone carrying this T cell receptor beta chain. The sample comes from a study of early T cells in non-severe SARS-CoV-2 infection. The TCR library protocol attached unique molecular identifiers to the individual cDNA molecules. TCRdb fed the 5' RACE reads into MiXCR, producing one record per CDR3 protein. The sample has some 98,000 distinct CDR3 sequences; 15% to 20% are singletons. The CDR3 consists of 18 residues. The junction had 12 bases not matched to a gene; V was cut back by 5 bases and J by 3 bases. Germline CDR1 LNHDA, CDR2 SQIVND (reference sequence). V and J are TRBV19 and TRBJ1-4; 10 positions agree with TRBD1. The receptor comes from an adult who was a healthcare worker with PCR-confirmed SARS-CoV-2 infection or an uninfected control (not recorded which). Sequencing input: whole blood. The CDR3 DNA sequence: TGTGCCAGTAGTCTCCAGTCCCGGGACAGGGGTGCTAATGAAAAACTGTTTTTT. This sequence encodes CASSLQSRDRGANEKLFF. The full variable domain, its missing parts supplied by reference TRBV19 and TRBJ1-4, is DGGITQSPKYLFRKEGQNVTLSCEQNLNHDAMYWYRQDPGQGLRLIYYSQIVNDFQKGDIAEGYSVSREKKESFPLTVTSAQKNPTAFYLCASSLQSRDRGANEKLFFGSGTQLSVL.